This entry lists 8 T cell receptor beta chains sequenced from one sample in a study of Tregs in tolerant kidney transplant recipients. TCRdb's copy holds only in-frame clones and misses some; the assay was immunoSEQ multiplex PCR. The sample lists around 70,000 clones, roughly 92% seen once, with 9.5% to 13% in the top ten. The starting material was CD8+ T cells from blood, obtained before the transplant. The receptors originated from a human donor who received a combined kidney and bone marrow transplant.

V is TRBV29-1 and J is TRBJ2-5, with D perhaps matching TRBD2 (6 bases). The CDR3 spans 12 residues. V shed 5 bases and J shed 7 bases, with 14 bases lying between them. Per the germline V gene, CDR1 is SQVTM and CDR2 is ANQGSEA. The CDR3 nucleotides read TGCAGCGTTAACGGACTGGGGGGGACCCAGTACTTC. It translates to CSVNGLGGTQYF. Combining the CDR3 with reference TRBV29-1 and TRBJ2-5 gives the whole variable domain SAVISQKPSRDICQRGTSLTIQCQVDSQVTMMFWYRQQPGQSLTLIATANQGSEATYESGFVIDKFPISRPNLTFSTLTVSNMSPEDSSIYLCSVNGLGGTQYFGPGTRLLVL.

J is TRBJ2-3 and V is TRBV14; TRBD2 agrees at 11 bases. Germline lookup yields CDR1 SGHDN and CDR2 FVKESK. This CDR3 has 14 residues. Germline trimming cut 5 bases from V and 4 bases from J; bases unmatched to any gene: 2. CDR3 amino acids: CASSKLAGADTQYF. Here the CDR3 DNA reads TGTGCCAGCAGCAAACTAGCGGGAGCAGATACGCAGTATTTT.

The chain employs TRBV5-6 and TRBJ2-5; 11 bases map to TRBD1. V lost 4 bases to trimming and J lost 3 bases; unmatched junction nucleotides: 14. The CDR3 has 18 amino acids. Germline CDR1 SGHDT, CDR2 YYEEEE. The chain's CDR3 is CASSPRTGGVWLEETQYF. The CDR3 coding sequence is TGTGCCAGCAGCCCTCGGACAGGGGGCGTTTGGTTAGAAGAGACCCAGTACTTC. The whole variable domain, filled in from reference TRBV5-6 and TRBJ2-5, reads DAGVTQSPTHLIKTRGQQVTLRCSPKSGHDTVSWYQQALGQGPQFIFQYYEEEERQRGNFPDRFSGHQFPNYSSELNVNALLLGDSALYLCASSPRTGGVWLEETQYFGPGTRLLVL.

The genes are TRBV28 and TRBJ1-2; a weak D match, TRBD1 (6 bases). CDR1 MDHEN and CDR2 SYDVKM come from the germline V gene. The ends were cut back, 5 bases at V and 2 bases at J, with 12 bases in the middle. CDR3 length equals 14 residues. The CDR3 region has the DNA TGTGCCAGCAGTCCCCCAGGGGACAACTATGGCTACACCTTC. It is translated as CASSPPGDNYGYTF.

This clone appeared a single time. The J gene is TRBJ2-1, the V gene TRBV9; 9 nucleotides agree with TRBD1. V gave up 2 bases and J gave up 5 bases; unmatched junction bases: 2. CDR1 and CDR2 from the germline V gene are SGDLS and YYNGEE. The CDR3 extends over 14 amino acids. The CDR3 is CASSVGQGHNEQFF. As DNA, the CDR3 is TGTGCCAGCAGCGTCGGACAGGGGCACAATGAGCAGTTCTTC. The entire variable domain, with the rest obtained from reference TRBV9 and TRBJ2-1, is as follows: DSGVTQTPKHLITATGQRVTLRCSPRSGDLSVYWYQQSLDQGLQFLIQYYNGEERAKGNILERFSAQQFPDLHSELNLSSLELGDSALYFCASSVGQGHNEQFFGPGTRLTVL.

J is TRBJ2-7 and V is TRBV9; 7 bases are a match to TRBD1. The V gene's germline CDR1 is SGDLS and CDR2 YYNGEE. V shed 0 bases, J shed 1 base, and the junction held 4 bases outside the gene matches. This CDR3 spans 15 amino acids. CDR3: CASSVGDSLSYEQYF. CDR3 nucleotides: TGTGCCAGCAGCGTAGGGGACAGTTTGTCCTACGAGCAGTACTTC.

This chain uses TRBV7-9 with TRBJ2-2; weak D call: TRBD2 (5 bases). The CDR3 covers 15 residues. Trimming took 0 bases from V and 6 from J, leaving 11 bases between them. Germline V lookup: CDR1 SEHNR, CDR2 FQNEAQ (reference sequence). The CDR3 DNA reads as TGTGCCAGCAGCTTAGCCCCCGGACTGCCCGGGGAGCTGTTTTTT. Translating gives CASSLAPGLPGELFF.

This rearrangement joins TRBV11-2 to TRBJ1-2; D is unresolved. The CDR3 sequence is 17 residues long. V gave up 1 base and J gave up 4 bases, with 19 bases separating them. Germline assignment: CDR1 SGHAT and CDR2 FQNNGV. The CDR3 DNA reads TGTGCCAGCAGCTTAGGCCGAGGGCTGTTTAACTCCTATGGCTACACCTTC. This codes for CASSLGRGLFNSYGYTF. Using reference TRBV11-2 and TRBJ1-2 for the parts outside the CDR3, the full variable domain is EAGVAQSPRYKIIEKRQSVAFWCNPISGHATLYWYQQILGQGPKLLIQFQNNGVVDDSQLPKDRFSAERLKGVDSTLKIQPAKLEDSAVYLCASSLGRGLFNSYGYTFGSGTRLTVV.